This T cell receptor (beta chain) is from a study of PD-1 blockade in classical Hodgkin lymphoma. The study's findings and limits: Why repertoires differed is undefined; disease activity or prior therapy possibly contributed.

The CDR3 runs 11 residues. Germline CDR1 and CDR2: MNHNS and SASEGT. The V gene lost 6 bases and the J gene lost 6 bases, with 9 bases spanning the gap. With respect to this clone: Its antigen is not identified.

All trial patients relapsed after autologous stem cell transplantation. Using immunoSEQ multiplex PCR, the repertoire was profiled, and TCRdb retains in-frame clones only, with some absent. The sample has about 97,000 clones; approximately 80% are singletons. The chain combines TRBV6-1 with TRBJ2-7; no firm D call. The material was peripheral blood mononuclear cells (PBMCs), obtained at baseline. This receptor was taken from a human donor with classical Hodgkin lymphoma. The CDR3 DNA reads TGTGCCAGCAGCCAGTGGGGCGAGCAGTACTTC. It codes for CASSQWGEQYF.